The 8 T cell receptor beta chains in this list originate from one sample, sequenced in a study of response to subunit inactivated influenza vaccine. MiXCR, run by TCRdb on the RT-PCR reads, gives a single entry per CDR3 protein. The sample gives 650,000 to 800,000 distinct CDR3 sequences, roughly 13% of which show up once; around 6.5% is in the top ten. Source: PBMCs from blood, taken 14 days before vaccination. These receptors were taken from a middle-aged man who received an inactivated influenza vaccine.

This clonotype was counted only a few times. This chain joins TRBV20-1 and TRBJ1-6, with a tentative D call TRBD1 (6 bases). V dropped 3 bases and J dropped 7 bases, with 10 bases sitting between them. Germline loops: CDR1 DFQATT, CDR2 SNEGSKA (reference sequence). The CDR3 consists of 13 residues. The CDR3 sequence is CSASTDRNSPLHF. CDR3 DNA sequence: TGCAGTGCTAGCACCGACAGGAATTCACCCCTCCACTTT.

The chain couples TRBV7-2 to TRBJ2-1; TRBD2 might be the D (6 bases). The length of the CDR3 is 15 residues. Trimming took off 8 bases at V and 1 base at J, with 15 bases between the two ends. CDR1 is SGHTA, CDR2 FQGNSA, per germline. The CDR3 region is CASHSGGGSYNEQFF. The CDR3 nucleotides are TGTGCCAGCCATTCCGGGGGAGGATCCTACAATGAGCAGTTCTTC. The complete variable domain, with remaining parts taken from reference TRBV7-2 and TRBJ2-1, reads GAGVSQSPSNKVTEKGKDVELRCDPISGHTALYWYRQSLGQGLEFLIYFQGNSAPDKSGLPSDRFSAERTGGSVSTLTIQRTQQEDSAVYLCASHSGGGSYNEQFFGPGTRLTVL.

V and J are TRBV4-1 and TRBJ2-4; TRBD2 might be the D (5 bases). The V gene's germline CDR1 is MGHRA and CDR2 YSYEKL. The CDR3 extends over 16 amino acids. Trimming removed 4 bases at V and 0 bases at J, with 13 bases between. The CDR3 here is CASSPAGFLAKNIQYF. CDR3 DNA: TGCGCCAGCAGCCCTGCGGGTTTCCTAGCCAAAAACATTCAGTACTTC.

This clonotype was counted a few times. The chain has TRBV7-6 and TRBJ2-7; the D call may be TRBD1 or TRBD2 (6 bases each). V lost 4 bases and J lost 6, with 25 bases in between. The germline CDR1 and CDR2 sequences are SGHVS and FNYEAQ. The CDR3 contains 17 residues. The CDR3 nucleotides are TGTGCCAGCAGCTCGAATAGCGTTTCGGGGGCCCGTGGCGAGCAGTACTTC. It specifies CASSSNSVSGARGEQYF.

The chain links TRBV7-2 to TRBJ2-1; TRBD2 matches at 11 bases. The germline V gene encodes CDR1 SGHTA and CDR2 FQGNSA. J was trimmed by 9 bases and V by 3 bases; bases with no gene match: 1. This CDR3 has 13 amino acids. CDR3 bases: TGTGCCAGCAGCTTCGGGACTAGCGGTGAGCAGTTCTTC. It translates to CASSFGTSGEQFF. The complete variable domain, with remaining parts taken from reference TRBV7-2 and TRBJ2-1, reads GAGVSQSPSNKVTEKGKDVELRCDPISGHTALYWYRQSLGQGLEFLIYFQGNSAPDKSGLPSDRFSAERTGGSVSTLTIQRTQQEDSAVYLCASSFGTSGEQFFGPGTRLTVL.

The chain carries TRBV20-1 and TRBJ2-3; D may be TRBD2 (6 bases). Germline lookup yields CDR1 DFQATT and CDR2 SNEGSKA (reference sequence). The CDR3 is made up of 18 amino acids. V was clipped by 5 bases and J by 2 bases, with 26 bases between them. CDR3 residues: CSALSPRAREPVTDTQYF. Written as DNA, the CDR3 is TGCAGTGCTCTAAGTCCCAGGGCACGGGAGCCGGTCACAGATACGCAGTATTTT.

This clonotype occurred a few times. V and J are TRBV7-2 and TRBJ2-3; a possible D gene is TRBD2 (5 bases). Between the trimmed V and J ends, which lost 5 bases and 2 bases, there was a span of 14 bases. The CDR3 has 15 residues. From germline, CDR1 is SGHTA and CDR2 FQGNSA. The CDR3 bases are TGTGCCAGCAGCGCACTAGTATCGGTCACAGATACGCAGTATTTT. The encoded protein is CASSALVSVTDTQYF.

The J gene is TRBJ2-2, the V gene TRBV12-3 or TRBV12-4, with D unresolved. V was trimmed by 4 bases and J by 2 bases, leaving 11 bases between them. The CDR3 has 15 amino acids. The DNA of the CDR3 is TGTGCCAGCAGTTCGCAAGGGTTAAACACCGGGGAGCTGTTTTTT. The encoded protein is CASSSQGLNTGELFF.